A selection of T cell receptor beta chains follows, all from one sample in a study of T-cell memory formation after mild COVID-19. Each CDR3 protein is one row after TCRdb ran MiXCR on the 5' RACE reads. The sample includes about 450,000 distinct CDR3 sequences, around 22% of them seen just once. The specimen was PBMCs or a T cell subset sorted from them (not recorded which). All receptors derive from an adult woman who had mild COVID-19 (a few samples of this study predate the infection). Cell type and time point are not known. Each CDR3 is given without its conserved first and last residue.

v_gene: TRBV4-1
j_gene: TRBJ2-1
CDR3aa: ASSLRDATSNEQF

v_gene: TRBV5-1
j_gene: TRBJ2-5
CDR3aa: ASSLTSIYQETQY

v_gene: TRBV6-5
j_gene: TRBJ2-3
CDR3aa: ASSPTGTDTQY

v_gene: TRBV7-9
j_gene: TRBJ1-3
CDR3aa: ASSPPLKDTIY

v_gene: TRBV7-2
j_gene: TRBJ2-1
CDR3aa: ASSASALQQF

v_gene: TRBV12-3/TRBV12-4
j_gene: TRBJ2-6
CDR3aa: ASTALGVLSGANVLT

v_gene: TRBV7-2
j_gene: TRBJ2-5
CDR3aa: ASSQGTSGNEKTQY

v_gene: TRBV5-1
j_gene: TRBJ2-5
CDR3aa: ASNRDGKEETQY

v_gene: TRBV20-1
j_gene: TRBJ2-7
CDR3aa: SVRDRATSYEQY

v_gene: TRBV7-2
j_gene: TRBJ2-1
CDR3aa: ASSPWTLSSYNEQF

v_gene: TRBV20-1
j_gene: TRBJ1-5
CDR3aa: SARDSRQSNQPQH

v_gene: TRBV6-5
j_gene: TRBJ2-2
CDR3aa: ASSYGSATGELF

v_gene: TRBV7-2
j_gene: TRBJ2-3
CDR3aa: ASSFPGLGRDTQY

v_gene: TRBV12-3/TRBV12-4
j_gene: TRBJ1-2
CDR3aa: ASSLDRRGGGYT

v_gene: TRBV29-1
j_gene: TRBJ1-1
CDR3aa: SGRDRGEAF

v_gene: TRBV15
j_gene: TRBJ1-5
CDR3aa: ATSRDSVLGLRNQPQH

v_gene: TRBV2
j_gene: TRBJ1-1
CDR3aa: ASKEDRYTEAF

v_gene: TRBV7-2
j_gene: TRBJ2-3
CDR3aa: ASSWSGGTDTQY

v_gene: TRBV6-6
j_gene: TRBJ2-2
CDR3aa: ASSPTGGANTGELF

v_gene: TRBV4-1
j_gene: TRBJ2-5
CDR3aa: ASSGLRETQY

v_gene: TRBV7-9
j_gene: TRBJ2-3
CDR3aa: ASSVTSGKADTQY

v_gene: TRBV7-9
j_gene: TRBJ2-7
CDR3aa: ASSQDSSREQY

v_gene: TRBV10-3
j_gene: TRBJ2-5
CDR3aa: ATGLAEETQY

v_gene: TRBV5-1
j_gene: TRBJ1-4
CDR3aa: ASSLSTDVTTNEKLF

v_gene: TRBV12-3/TRBV12-4
j_gene: TRBJ1-5
CDR3aa: ASSLGGRIQPQH

v_gene: TRBV6-5
j_gene: TRBJ2-7
CDR3aa: ASSYSRGAYEQY

v_gene: TRBV4-1
j_gene: TRBJ1-1
CDR3aa: ASRSLGQGAVNTEAF

v_gene: TRBV7-9
j_gene: TRBJ1-2
CDR3aa: ASSPTLGFYGYT

v_gene: TRBV9
j_gene: TRBJ1-1
CDR3aa: ASSPRTGGYTEAF

v_gene: TRBV6-4
j_gene: TRBJ1-1
CDR3aa: ASSPTRISTEAF

v_gene: TRBV5-6
j_gene: TRBJ2-7
CDR3aa: ASSLDTSSYEQY

v_gene: TRBV4-1
j_gene: TRBJ1-1
CDR3aa: ASSQEPGRWTEAF

v_gene: TRBV7-2
j_gene: TRBJ2-1
CDR3aa: ASSLLVTSGPPVGYNEQF

v_gene: TRBV20-1
j_gene: TRBJ2-2
CDR3aa: SARRRGDSTNTGELF

v_gene: TRBV6-5
j_gene: TRBJ2-7
CDR3aa: ASSYSTPGARKQY

v_gene: TRBV7-2
j_gene: TRBJ1-5
CDR3aa: ASSLAVQPQH

v_gene: TRBV12-3/TRBV12-4
j_gene: TRBJ2-1
CDR3aa: ASSRGGSGLGNEQF

v_gene: TRBV7-9
j_gene: TRBJ2-7
CDR3aa: ASSLEAGVYYEQY

v_gene: TRBV7-8
j_gene: TRBJ2-1
CDR3aa: ASSLAGQGNEQF

v_gene: TRBV19
j_gene: TRBJ1-5
CDR3aa: ASSINHNQPQH

v_gene: TRBV6-2/TRBV6-3
j_gene: TRBJ2-7
CDR3aa: ASSHGPASEQY

v_gene: TRBV5-1
j_gene: TRBJ2-1
CDR3aa: ASSLAEGYNEQF

v_gene: TRBV11-2
j_gene: TRBJ2-3
CDR3aa: ASSLEFRGGRTDTQY

v_gene: TRBV30
j_gene: TRBJ2-7
CDR3aa: AWSVLAGAGEQY

v_gene: TRBV2
j_gene: TRBJ2-3
CDR3aa: ASRLGTTSSTDTQY

v_gene: TRBV20-1
j_gene: TRBJ2-3
CDR3aa: SARDERRSTDTQY

v_gene: TRBV5-1
j_gene: TRBJ2-3
CDR3aa: ASSLNVGGTQY

v_gene: TRBV11-2
j_gene: TRBJ1-1
CDR3aa: ASSPMRGGGTEAF

v_gene: TRBV20-1
j_gene: TRBJ2-1
CDR3aa: SASDTSNEQF

v_gene: TRBV30
j_gene: TRBJ2-1
CDR3aa: AWSVLWEQF